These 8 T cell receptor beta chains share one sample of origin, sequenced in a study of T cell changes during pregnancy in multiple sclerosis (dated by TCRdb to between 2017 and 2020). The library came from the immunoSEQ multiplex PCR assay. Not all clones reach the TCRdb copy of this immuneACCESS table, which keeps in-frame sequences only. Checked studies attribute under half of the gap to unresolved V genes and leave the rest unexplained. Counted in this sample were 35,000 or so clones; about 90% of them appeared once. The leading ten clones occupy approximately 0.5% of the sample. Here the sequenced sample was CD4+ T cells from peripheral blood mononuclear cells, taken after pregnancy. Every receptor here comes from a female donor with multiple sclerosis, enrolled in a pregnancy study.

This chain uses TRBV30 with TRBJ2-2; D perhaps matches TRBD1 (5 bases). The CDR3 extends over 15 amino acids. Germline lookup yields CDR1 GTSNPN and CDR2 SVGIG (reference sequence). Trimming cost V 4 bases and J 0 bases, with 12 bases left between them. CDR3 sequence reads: CAWTSWTSNTGELFF. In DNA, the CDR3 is TGTGCCTGGACCTCCTGGACATCGAACACCGGGGAGCTGTTTTTT.

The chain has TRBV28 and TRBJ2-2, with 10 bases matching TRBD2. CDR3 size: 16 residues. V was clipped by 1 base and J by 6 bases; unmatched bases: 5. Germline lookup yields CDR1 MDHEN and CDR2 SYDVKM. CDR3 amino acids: CASSLSSGRRAGELFF. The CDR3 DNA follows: TGTGCCAGCAGTTTATCTAGCGGGAGAAGGGCCGGGGAGCTGTTTTTT.

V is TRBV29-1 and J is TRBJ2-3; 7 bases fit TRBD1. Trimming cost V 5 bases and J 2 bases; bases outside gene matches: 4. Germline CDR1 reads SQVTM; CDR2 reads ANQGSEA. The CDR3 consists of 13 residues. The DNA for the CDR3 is TGCAGCGTTTACAGGGGAAACACAGATACGCAGTATTTT. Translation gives CSVYRGNTDTQYF.

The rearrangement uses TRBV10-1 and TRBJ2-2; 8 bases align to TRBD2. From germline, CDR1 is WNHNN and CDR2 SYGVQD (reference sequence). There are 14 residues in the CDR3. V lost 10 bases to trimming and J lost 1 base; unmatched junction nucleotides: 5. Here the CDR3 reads CATRRGENTGELFF. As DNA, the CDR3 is TGCGCCACCCGGCGGGGGGAGAACACCGGGGAGCTGTTTTTT.

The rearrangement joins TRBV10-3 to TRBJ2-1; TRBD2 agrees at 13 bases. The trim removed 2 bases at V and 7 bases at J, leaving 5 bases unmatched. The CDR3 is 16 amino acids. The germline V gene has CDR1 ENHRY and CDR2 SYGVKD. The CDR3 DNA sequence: TGTGCCATCAGTGAGGGGACTAGCGGGGTAGGTAATGAGCAGTTCTTC. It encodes CAISEGTSGVGNEQFF.

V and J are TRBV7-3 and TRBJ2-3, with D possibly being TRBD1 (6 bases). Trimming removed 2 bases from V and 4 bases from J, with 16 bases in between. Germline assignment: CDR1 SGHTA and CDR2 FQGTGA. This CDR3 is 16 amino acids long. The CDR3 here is CASSLQGTAGPDTQYF. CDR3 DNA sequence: TGTGCCAGCAGCTTACAGGGGACGGCAGGCCCAGATACGCAGTATTTT.

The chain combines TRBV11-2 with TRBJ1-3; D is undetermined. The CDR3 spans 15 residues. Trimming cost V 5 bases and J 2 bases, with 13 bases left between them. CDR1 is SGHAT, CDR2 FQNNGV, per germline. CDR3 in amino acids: CASSTSRGTGNTIYF. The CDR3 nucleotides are TGTGCCAGCAGCACCTCCCGAGGGACTGGAAACACCATATATTTT.

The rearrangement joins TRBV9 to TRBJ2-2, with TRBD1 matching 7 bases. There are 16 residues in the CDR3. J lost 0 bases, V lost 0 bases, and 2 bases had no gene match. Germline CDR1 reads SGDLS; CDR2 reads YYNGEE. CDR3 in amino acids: CASSVATGANTGELFF. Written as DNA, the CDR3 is TGTGCCAGCAGCGTAGCTACAGGGGCGAACACCGGGGAGCTGTTTTTT.